One sample yielded the 15 T cell receptor beta chains listed below, sequenced in a study of identical twins. MiXCR, applied by TCRdb to the 5' RACE reads, yields one record per CDR3 protein. The top ten clones hold approximately 0.94% of a sample with roughly 700,000 distinct CDR3 sequences, 8% to 9% of them seen once. The sample was also reused in another study, on yellow fever vaccine responses in identical twins.

Sequencing input: PBMCs. These receptors originate from a woman under 30 in good health.

This clonotype was observed a handful of times. The chain joins TRBV20-1 to TRBJ2-1, with TRBD2 matching 8 bases. This CDR3 is built from 16 residues. Looked up from germline, CDR1 is DFQATT and CDR2 is SNEGSKA (reference sequence). V lost 5 bases, J lost 0 bases, and 9 bases stayed unmatched. DNA for the CDR3: TGCAGTGCTCAACCGGGGGGGTGGAGCTCCTACAATGAGCAGTTCTTC. Translated: CSAQPGGWSSYNEQFF.

This chain joins TRBV28 and TRBJ2-3, with 8 bases aligning to TRBD2. Per the germline V gene, CDR1 is MDHEN and CDR2 is SYDVKM. Germline trimming cut 7 bases from V and 3 bases from J; bases unmatched to any gene: 9. The CDR3 is 15 residues long. DNA of the CDR3: TGTGCCAGCAACTTAGCGGGGACGTGGACAGATACGCAGTATTTT. Translating gives CASNLAGTWTDTQYF.

This clonotype was recorded at least ten times. The CDR3 coding sequence is TGCAGTGCCACGACGGATGCAACTAATGAAAAACTGTTTTTT. Residues: CSATTDATNEKLFF. The rearrangement uses TRBV20-1 and TRBJ1-4; D ambiguous. CDR1 DFQATT and CDR2 SNEGSKA come from the germline V gene (reference sequence). The CDR3 is made up of 14 amino acids. The ends were cut back, 6 bases at V and 0 bases at J, with 11 bases in the middle.

This clonotype was counted a few times. The chain uses TRBV9 and TRBJ2-7; TRBD1 agrees at 9 bases. V was clipped by 0 bases and J by 5 bases; unmatched bases: 9. The V gene's germline CDR1 is SGDLS and CDR2 YYNGEE. The CDR3 is 16 residues long. For the CDR3, the DNA is TGTGCCAGCAGCGTAGTTTCCGGGACAGGGATCGACGAGCAGTACTTC. It is translated as CASSVVSGTGIDEQYF. Combining the CDR3 with reference TRBV9 and TRBJ2-7 gives the whole variable domain DSGVTQTPKHLITATGQRVTLRCSPRSGDLSVYWYQQSLDQGLQFLIQYYNGEERAKGNILERFSAQQFPDLHSELNLSSLELGDSALYFCASSVVSGTGIDEQYFGPGTRLTVT.

This clonotype was recorded a few times. This rearrangement joins TRBV9 to TRBJ1-5; 8 bases agree with TRBD1. This CDR3 region has 15 residues. Trimming at V came to 5 bases and at J to 1 base, leaving 5 bases not matched to a gene. Germline V lookup: CDR1 SGDLS, CDR2 YYNGEE. CDR3 sequence (DNA): TGTGCCAGCAGTTACGGACAGGGAAGCAATCAGCCCCAGCATTTT. Its protein product is CASSYGQGSNQPQHF.

In this sample, this clonotype turned up a few times. The gene calls are TRBV12-3 or TRBV12-4 and TRBJ2-3; tentatively, D is TRBD1 (5 bases). Trimming took off 5 bases at V and 10 bases at J, with 19 bases between the two ends. This CDR3 contains 14 residues. Here the CDR3 DNA reads TGTGCCAGCAGTCCCCCCAACGACAGATGGGCGCAGTATTTT. This translates into CASSPPNDRWAQYF.

There are many counts of this clonotype. The gene calls are TRBV24-1 and TRBJ2-2, with 7 positions matching TRBD2. This CDR3 has 19 amino acids. The germline gives CDR1 KGHDR, CDR2 SFDVKD. The junction had 22 bases not matched to a gene; V was cut back by 9 bases and J by 4 bases. In DNA, the CDR3 is TGTGCCACCTCCCGGGGGGACCAGTTTAAGTTCGACGGCACCGGGGAGCTGTTTTTT. It is translated as CATSRGDQFKFDGTGELFF.

The chain recombines TRBV12-3 or TRBV12-4 with TRBJ2-7; D gene uncertain. The V end lost 3 bases, the J end lost 2 bases, and 23 bases lay between the germline ends. The CDR3 has 18 residues. The CDR3 spells CASSLMGKHSGSPYEQYF. The CDR3 nucleotides are TGTGCCAGCAGTTTGATGGGGAAACACTCCGGGTCCCCCTACGAGCAGTACTTC.

This clonotype occurred many times. The chain has TRBV4-1 and TRBJ2-5; 11 nucleotides align to TRBD2. From germline, CDR1 is MGHRA and CDR2 YSYEKL. The trim removed 0 bases at V and 4 bases at J, leaving 1 base unmatched. This CDR3 is built from 15 residues. DNA for the CDR3: TGCGCCAGCAGCCAAGATGGACTAGCGGGAGAGACCCAGTACTTC. Its protein product is CASSQDGLAGETQYF.

This clonotype occurred a few times. This rearrangement joins TRBV5-6 to TRBJ2-4; D uncertain. Germline V CDR1 and CDR2: SGHDT, YYEEEE. V lost 0 bases to trimming and J lost 7 bases, with 14 bases between them. This CDR3 is built from 15 residues. This CDR3 reads CASSLASFTGNIQYF. CDR3 in DNA: TGTGCCAGCAGCTTGGCCTCCTTCACTGGGAACATTCAGTACTTC.

This clonotype was counted a few times. The chain combines TRBV14 with TRBJ2-5; 7 nucleotides agree with TRBD1. The CDR3 loop spans 15 amino acids. With 4 bases clipped from V and 2 bases from J, the junction kept 7 bases outside the gene matches. Germline loops: CDR1 SGHDN, CDR2 FVKESK. The CDR3 nucleotides read TGTGCCAGCAGCCCTCTGGGACAGCTACAAGAGACCCAGTACTTC. Translation gives CASSPLGQLQETQYF.

The chain joins TRBV7-9 to TRBJ2-1; 7 bases are a match to TRBD2. Germline-derived CDR1 and CDR2 are SEHNR and FQNEAQ (reference sequence). The junction had 6 bases not matched to a gene; V was cut back by 2 bases and J by 2 bases. This CDR3 has 16 residues. The CDR3 is CASSLILADPYNEQFF. In DNA form, the CDR3 reads TGTGCCAGCAGCTTAATTCTAGCGGACCCCTACAATGAGCAGTTCTTC.

This clonotype was observed a few times. V and J are TRBV29-1 and TRBJ2-3, with no clear D. Germline V gene data show CDR1 as SQVTM and CDR2 as ANQGSEA. V was cut by 4 bases and J by 2 bases, with 13 bases left in between. This CDR3 has 14 residues. The CDR3 DNA follows: TGCAGCGTTGGCGGTAGTACCCACACAGATACGCAGTATTTT. Translation: CSVGGSTHTDTQYF.

The sample holds a few counts of this clonotype. As DNA, the CDR3 is TGCAGCGCCGTGGCGGCAGGCTACGAGCAGTACTTC. Its protein product is CSAVAAGYEQYF. This chain links TRBV29-1 with TRBJ2-7; D not resolved. This CDR3 has 12 residues. CDR1 is SQVTM and CDR2 is ANQGSEA in the germline V gene. The V gene lost 7 bases and the J gene lost 3 bases, with 13 bases spanning the gap.

The chain combines TRBV12-3 or TRBV12-4 with TRBJ2-1; D might be TRBD1 or TRBD2, each matching 5 bases. Deletions cut 2 bases from V and 5 bases from J, with 10 bases between. This CDR3 has 14 residues. Written as DNA, the CDR3 is TGTGCCAGCAGTTTATGGGACGGCAACAATGAGCAGTTCTTC. The encoded protein is CASSLWDGNNEQFF.